This paragraph covers one T cell receptor (beta chain) sequence. The sample has other DNA sequences that encode this CDR3 too. The data originate from a study of OX40 agonist ivuxolimab in advanced cancers. As for the study in general: In this trial design, patients received ivuxolimab intravenously at 0.01 to 10 mg/kg every 2 weeks.

TCRdb keeps only in-frame clones here, not all; method: immunoSEQ multiplex PCR. This table holds around 56,000 clones, over 75% found once. Between the trimmed V and J ends, which lost 3 bases and 0 bases, there was a span of 8 bases. The CDR3 extends over 15 amino acids. Looked up from germline, CDR1 is LNHNV and CDR2 is YYDKDF (reference sequence). The sample here was CD4+ or CD8+ T cells sorted from blood, taken in a trial of the OX40 agonist ivuxolimab. This TCR came from an adult with an advanced solid tumor such as melanoma, head and neck, liver or kidney cancer. This rearrangement joins TRBV15 to TRBJ2-2; D assignment may be TRBD1 or TRBD2 (6 bases each). The DNA for the CDR3 is TGTGCCACCAGCAGCGGGGGCACGAACACCGGGGAGCTGTTTTTT. It encodes CATSSGGTNTGELFF.